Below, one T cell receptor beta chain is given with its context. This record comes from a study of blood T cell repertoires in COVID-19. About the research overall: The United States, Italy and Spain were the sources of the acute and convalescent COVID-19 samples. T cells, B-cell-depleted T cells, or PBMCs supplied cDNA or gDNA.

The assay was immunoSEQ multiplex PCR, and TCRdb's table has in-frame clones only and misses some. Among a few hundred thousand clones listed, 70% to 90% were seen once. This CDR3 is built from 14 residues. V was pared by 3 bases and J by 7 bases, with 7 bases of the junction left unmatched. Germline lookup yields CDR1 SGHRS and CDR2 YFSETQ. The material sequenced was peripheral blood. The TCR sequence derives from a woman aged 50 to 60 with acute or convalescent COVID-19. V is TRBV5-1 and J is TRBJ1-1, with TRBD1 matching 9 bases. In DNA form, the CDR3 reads TGCGCCAGCAGCTCTGACTCGACAGGGGGTGAAGCTTTCTTT. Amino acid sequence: CASSSDSTGGEAFF.